This entry describes one TCR beta chain. What it binds is not known. These data originate in a study of T cell repertoires in cytomegalovirus infection. Study background: CMV infection plus the matching HLA type was flagged by public TCR beta signatures. Study-level points and caveats: HLA-C-restricted CMV clonotypes gave the most frequent clonotype in two of eight donors.

TCRdb re-called the reads through MiXCR, storing one row per CDR3 protein. The sample consists of approximately 200,000 distinct CDR3 sequences, roughly 28% of them appearing once. There are 17 residues in the CDR3. Per the germline V gene, CDR1 is LGHDT and CDR2 is YNNKEL (reference sequence). V was clipped by 2 bases and J by 4 bases; unmatched bases: 10. The sequenced material came from PBMCs. V gene TRBV3-1 combines with J gene TRBJ2-2; 7 positions match TRBD2. This receptor was taken from a human donor in good health (CMV status not recorded). Some clones in this sample may be carry-over from other donors' samples. CDR3 sequence reads: CASSQLGLVAGTGELFF. The CDR3 DNA follows: TGTGCCAGCAGCCAACTCGGACTAGTCGCGGGCACCGGGGAGCTGTTTTTT.